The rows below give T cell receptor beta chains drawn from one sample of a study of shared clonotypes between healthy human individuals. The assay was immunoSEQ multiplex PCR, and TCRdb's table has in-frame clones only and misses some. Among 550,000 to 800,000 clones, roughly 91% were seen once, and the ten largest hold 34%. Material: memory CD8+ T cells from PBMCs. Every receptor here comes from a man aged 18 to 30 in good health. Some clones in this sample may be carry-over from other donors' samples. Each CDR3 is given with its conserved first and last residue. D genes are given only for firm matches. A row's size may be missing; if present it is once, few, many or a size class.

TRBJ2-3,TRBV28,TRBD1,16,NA,TGTGCCAGCAGCCCCCAGGCAGGGGGCGCCGCAGATACGCAGTATTTT,CASSPQAGGAADTQYF
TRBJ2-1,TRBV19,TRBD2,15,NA,TGTGCCAGTAATTCCGGGACCCGCGGGGGGCATGAGCAGTTCTTC,CASNSGTRGGHEQFF
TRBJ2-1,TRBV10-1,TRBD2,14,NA,TGCGCCAGCAGTGATGGGACTAGCCGCAATGAGCAGTTCTTC,CASSDGTSRNEQFF
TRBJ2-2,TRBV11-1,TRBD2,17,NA,TGTGCCAGCAGCTTATCGGCTAGCGGGGCGAACACCGGGGAGCTGTTTTTT,CASSLSASGANTGELFF
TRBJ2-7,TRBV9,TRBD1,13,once,TGTGCCAGCAGCGGAAAGACAGGGAGCGAGCAGTACTTC,CASSGKTGSEQYF
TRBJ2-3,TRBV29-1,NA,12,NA,TGCAGCGTTTACGCCGGCACAGATACGCAGTATTTT,CSVYAGTDTQYF
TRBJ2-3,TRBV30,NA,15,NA,TGTGCCTGGAGTGCAGGCGTCGGATACACAGATACGCAGTATTTT,CAWSAGVGYTDTQYF
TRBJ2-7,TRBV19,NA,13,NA,TGTGCCAGTAGGGACAGCGGCTCCTACGAGCAGTACTTC,CASRDSGSYEQYF
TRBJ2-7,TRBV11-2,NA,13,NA,TGTGCCAGCAGCTACGACAGGACCTACGAGCAGTACTTC,CASSYDRTYEQYF
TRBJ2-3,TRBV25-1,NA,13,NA,TGTGCCAGCAAAATCCACGGCACAGATACGCAGTATTTT,CASKIHGTDTQYF
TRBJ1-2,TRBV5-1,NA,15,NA,TGCGCCAGCAGCTTGGTGCCGGGAAATAACTATGGCTACACCTTC,CASSLVPGNNYGYTF
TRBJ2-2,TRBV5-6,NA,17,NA,TGTGCCAGCAGCGACCGGGACCAGGGGATCCCCGCCGGGGAGCTGTTTTTT,CASSDRDQGIPAGELFF
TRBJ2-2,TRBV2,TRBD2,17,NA,TGTGCCAGCTGCCACCAGCTAGCGGGAGATGACACCGGGGAGCTGTTTTTT,CASCHQLAGDDTGELFF
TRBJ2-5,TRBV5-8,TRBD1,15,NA,TGTGCCAGCAGCTTCGGGACAGGGAATTCAGAGACCCAGTACTTC,CASSFGTGNSETQYF
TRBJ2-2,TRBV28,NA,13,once,TGTGCCAGCAGCCCCACTTTTACCGGGGAGCTGTTTTTT,CASSPTFTGELFF
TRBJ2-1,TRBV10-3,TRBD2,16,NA,TGTGCCATCACCAATGGACTAGCGGAAGTCTACAATGAGCAGTTCTTC,CAITNGLAEVYNEQFF
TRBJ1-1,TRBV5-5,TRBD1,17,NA,TGTGCCAGCAGCACTCGACAGGGGGTAGGAGGAGACACTGAAGCTTTCTTT,CASSTRQGVGGDTEAFF
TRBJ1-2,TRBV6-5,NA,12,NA,TGTGCCAGCAGGTTCACGGCTTATGGCTACACCTTC,CASRFTAYGYTF
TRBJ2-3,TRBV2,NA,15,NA,TGTGCCAGCAGTGGCACAAGCGGGTTCGCAGATACGCAGTATTTT,CASSGTSGFADTQYF
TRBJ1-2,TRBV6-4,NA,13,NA,TGTGCCAGCAGTGACTGGACACGTAGGGGCTACACCTTC,CASSDWTRRGYTF
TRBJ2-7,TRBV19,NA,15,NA,TGTGCCAGTAGTAGCTCCAGCGGACTGAACTACGAGCAGTACTTC,CASSSSSGLNYEQYF
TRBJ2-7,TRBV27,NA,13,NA,TGTGCCAGCAGCTTCCAGGGTTATTCCGAGCAGTACTTC,CASSFQGYSEQYF
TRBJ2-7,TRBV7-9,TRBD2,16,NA,TGTGCCAGCAGCTTGGGCCGGCTAGCGGGACCCTACGAGCAGTACTTC,CASSLGRLAGPYEQYF
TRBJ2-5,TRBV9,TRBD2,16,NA,TGTGCCAGCAGCGTAGCATTAGCTAGCGGAATAGAGACCCAGTACTTC,CASSVALASGIETQYF
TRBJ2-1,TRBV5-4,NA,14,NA,TGTGCCAGCAGCTTGGAGCCTACCTACAATGAGCAGTTCTTC,CASSLEPTYNEQFF
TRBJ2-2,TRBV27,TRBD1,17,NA,TGTGCCAGCAGTTCAACGACACGCGAGGGGGCTTTGGGGGAGCTGTTTTTT,CASSSTTREGALGELFF
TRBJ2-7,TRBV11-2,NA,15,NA,TGTGCCAGCAGCATTCCTAGGGGAAGCTCCTACGAGCAGTACTTC,CASSIPRGSSYEQYF
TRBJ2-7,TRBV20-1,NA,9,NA,TGCAGTGTTAGACCCGAGCAGTACTTC,CSVRPEQYF
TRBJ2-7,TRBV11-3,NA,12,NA,TGTGCCAGCAGCTTAGGTCGGAACGAGCAGTACTTC,CASSLGRNEQYF
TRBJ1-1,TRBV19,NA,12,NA,TGTGCCAGTAGCGGGTTGAACACTGAAGCTTTCTTT,CASSGLNTEAFF
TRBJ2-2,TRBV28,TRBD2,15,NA,TGTGCCAGCAACCCGCTGGGGGGGGGCACCGGGGAGCTGTTTTTT,CASNPLGGGTGELFF
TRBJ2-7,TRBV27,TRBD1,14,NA,TGTGCCAGCAGTTACAGGGGCGGCTCCTACGAGCAGTACTTC,CASSYRGGSYEQYF
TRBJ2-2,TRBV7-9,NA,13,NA,TGTGCCAGCAGCTCCTCGAACACCGGGGAGCTGTTTTTT,CASSSSNTGELFF
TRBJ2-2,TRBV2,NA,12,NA,TGTGCCAGCAGTGAAAGGGCCGGGGAGCTGTTTTTT,CASSERAGELFF
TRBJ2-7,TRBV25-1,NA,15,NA,TGTGCCAGCAGCCCGATGGATCCCATACAGTACGAGCAGTACTTC,CASSPMDPIQYEQYF
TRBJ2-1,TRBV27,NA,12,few,TGTGCCAGCAGTTCCCGTCGGGATGAGCAGTTCTTC,CASSSRRDEQFF
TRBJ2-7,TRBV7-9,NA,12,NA,TGTGCCAGCAGCGTCAACGCGGGGGAGCAGTACTTC,CASSVNAGEQYF
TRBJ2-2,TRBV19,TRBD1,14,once,TGTGCCAGTAGTATGACAGGGGGCTGGGGGGAGCTGTTTTTT,CASSMTGGWGELFF
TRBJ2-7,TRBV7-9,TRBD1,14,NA,TGTGCCAGCAGCTACCGGGACAGCTCCTACGAGCAGTACTTC,CASSYRDSSYEQYF
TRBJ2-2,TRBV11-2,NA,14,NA,TGTGCCAGCAGCCCAGTAGCGGTCACCGGGGAGCTGTTTTTT,CASSPVAVTGELFF
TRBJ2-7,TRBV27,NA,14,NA,TGTGCCAGCAGTGCGGACAGCCCATCCTACGAGCAGTACTTC,CASSADSPSYEQYF
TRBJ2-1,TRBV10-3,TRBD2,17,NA,TGTGCCATCAGTGTCAGAGGGGGGACTAGCGCTTACAATGAGCAGTTCTTC,CAISVRGGTSAYNEQFF
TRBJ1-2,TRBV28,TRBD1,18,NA,TGTGCCAGCACCTCTCTACCATGGGGCAGGGGGCGAGACTATGGCTACACCTTC,CASTSLPWGRGRDYGYTF